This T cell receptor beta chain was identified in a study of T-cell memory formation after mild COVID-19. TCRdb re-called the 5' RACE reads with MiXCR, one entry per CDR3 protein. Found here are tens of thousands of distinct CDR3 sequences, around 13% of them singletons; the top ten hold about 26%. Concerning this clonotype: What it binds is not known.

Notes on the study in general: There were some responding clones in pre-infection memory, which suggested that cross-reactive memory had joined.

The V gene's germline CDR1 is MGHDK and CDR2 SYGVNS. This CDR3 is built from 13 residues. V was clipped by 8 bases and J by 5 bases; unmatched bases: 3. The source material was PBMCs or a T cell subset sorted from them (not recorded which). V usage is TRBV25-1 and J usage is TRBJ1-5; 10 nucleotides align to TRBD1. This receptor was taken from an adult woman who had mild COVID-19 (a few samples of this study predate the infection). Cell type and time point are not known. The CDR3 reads CASGDRGYQPQHF. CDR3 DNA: TGTGCCAGCGGGGACAGGGGTTATCAGCCCCAGCATTTT. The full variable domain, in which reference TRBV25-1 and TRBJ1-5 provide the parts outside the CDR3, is EADIYQTPRYLVIGTGKKITLECSQTMGHDKMYWYQQDPGMELHLIHYSYGVNSTEKGDLSSESTVSRIRTEHFPLTLESARPSHTSQYLCASGDRGYQPQHFGDGTRLSIL.